These 11 T cell receptor beta chains originate from one sample sequenced in a study of Tregs in tolerant kidney transplant recipients. Profiled with immunoSEQ multiplex PCR; TCRdb holds only in-frame clones, not every one. Of under 85,000 clones in the sample, around nine tenths are singletons; the top ten hold approximately 0.39%. This material consisted of CD4+ T cells from blood, taken before the transplant. All receptors come from a human donor who received a combined kidney and bone marrow transplant.

The V call is TRBV7-2, the J call TRBJ1-3, with a weak D call TRBD1 (5 bases). V was trimmed by 1 base and J by 1 base, leaving 5 bases between them. The CDR3 runs to 14 residues. CDR1 is SGHTA and CDR2 is FQGNSA in the germline V gene. In DNA form, the CDR3 reads TGTGCCAGCAGCTTAGAGGGGTCTGGAAACACCATATATTTT. Translated, it gives CASSLEGSGNTIYF.

This clone has only a few counts. The rearrangement uses TRBV28 and TRBJ2-7; 11 nucleotides agree with TRBD2. V lost 7 bases and J lost 3; bases outside the gene matches: 8. The CDR3 covers 15 residues. Germline V gene sequence: CDR1 MDHEN, CDR2 SYDVKM. CDR3 protein: CASIPGLAGGYEQYF. The DNA for the CDR3 is TGTGCCAGCATCCCTGGGCTAGCGGGGGGCTACGAGCAGTACTTC.

This chain joins TRBV7-9 and TRBJ1-1, with D perhaps matching TRBD1 (6 bases). Per germline, CDR1 SEHNR and CDR2 FQNEAQ (reference sequence). The CDR3 consists of 15 residues. V was trimmed by 0 bases and J by 1 base, leaving 9 bases between them. The CDR3 protein is CASSLARGGNTEAFF. In DNA form, the CDR3 reads TGTGCCAGCAGCTTAGCGAGGGGGGGGAACACTGAAGCTTTCTTT.

The chain couples TRBV9 to TRBJ2-1; 11 nucleotides agree with TRBD2. The CDR3 consists of 16 residues. Trimming took 0 bases from V and 9 from J; bases not matched to a gene: 8. CDR1 is SGDLS and CDR2 is YYNGEE in the germline V gene. DNA for the CDR3: TGTGCCAGCAGCGTAGATGTAGCGGGAGGGTTGGGTGAGCAGTTCTTC. This translates into CASSVDVAGGLGEQFF.

This chain uses TRBV29-1 with TRBJ1-2; 8 bases fit TRBD1. This CDR3 is built from 12 residues. Germline CDR1 reads SQVTM; CDR2 reads ANQGSEA. The V segment lost 7 bases and the J segment 6 bases; nucleotides outside the gene matches: 7. For the CDR3, the DNA is TGCAGCGCCGCGCAGGGGGCGAATGGCTACACCTTC. Encoded protein: CSAAQGANGYTF.

The chain employs TRBV27 and TRBJ2-2, with a possible D match to TRBD1 (5 bases). This CDR3 contains 20 residues. Trimming took off 8 bases at V and 4 bases at J, with 32 bases between the two ends. Germline CDR1 and CDR2: MNHEY and SMNVEV (reference sequence). The CDR3 here is CASSPRFPYARTTFTGELFF. CDR3 sequence (DNA): TGTGCCAGCTCTCCCCGTTTTCCCTACGCTAGGACAACTTTCACCGGGGAGCTGTTTTTT.

This clone was counted once. The genes are TRBV5-1 and TRBJ1-4; D remains unclear. This CDR3 has 17 amino acids. V was clipped by 0 bases and J by 0 bases, with 12 bases between them. From germline, CDR1 is SGHRS and CDR2 YFSETQ. The CDR3 sequence is CASSLGSTGATNEKLFF. The DNA for the CDR3 is TGCGCCAGCAGCTTGGGGTCGACGGGTGCAACTAATGAAAAACTGTTTTTT.

This chain links TRBV7-9 with TRBJ1-5; D gene ambiguous. The CDR3 spans 12 residues. Between the trimmed V and J ends, which lost 1 base and 7 bases, there was a span of 5 bases. The germline gives CDR1 SEHNR, CDR2 FQNEAQ (reference sequence). CDR3 amino acids: CASSLDQQPQHF. CDR3 sequence (DNA): TGTGCCAGCAGCTTAGATCAACAGCCCCAGCATTTT.

The chain combines TRBV5-4 with TRBJ1-1; no reliable D call. Looked up from germline, CDR1 is SGHNT and CDR2 is YYREEE (reference sequence). The V and J ends lost 4 bases and 5 bases respectively, with 12 bases between them. The CDR3 covers 13 residues. CDR3 in DNA: TGTGCCAGCAGCCCCCCTCGGAGTACTGAAGCTTTCTTT. Translation gives CASSPPRSTEAFF.

The J gene is TRBJ2-5, the V gene TRBV29-1, with 10 nucleotides matching TRBD2. The CDR3 sequence is 16 residues long. Germline CDR1 SQVTM, CDR2 ANQGSEA. J was trimmed by 4 bases and V by 3 bases; bases with no gene match: 11. The CDR3 DNA reads TGCAGCGTTGATTATCAGACTAGCGGGCGCGGAGAGACCCAGTACTTC. Protein sequence: CSVDYQTSGRGETQYF.

The chain has TRBV29-1 and TRBJ2-6; D gene ambiguous. The CDR3 is 15 residues long. The V end was cut by 4 bases, the J end by 1 base, with 11 bases between. Looked up from germline, CDR1 is SQVTM and CDR2 is ANQGSEA. The CDR3 region is CSVGIPGSGANVLTF. The CDR3 DNA is TGCAGCGTTGGAATCCCCGGGTCTGGGGCCAACGTCCTGACTTTC. Based on the CDR3 plus reference TRBV29-1 and TRBJ2-6, the full variable domain is SAVISQKPSRDICQRGTSLTIQCQVDSQVTMMFWYRQQPGQSLTLIATANQGSEATYESGFVIDKFPISRPNLTFSTLTVSNMSPEDSSIYLCSVGIPGSGANVLTFGAGSRLTVL.